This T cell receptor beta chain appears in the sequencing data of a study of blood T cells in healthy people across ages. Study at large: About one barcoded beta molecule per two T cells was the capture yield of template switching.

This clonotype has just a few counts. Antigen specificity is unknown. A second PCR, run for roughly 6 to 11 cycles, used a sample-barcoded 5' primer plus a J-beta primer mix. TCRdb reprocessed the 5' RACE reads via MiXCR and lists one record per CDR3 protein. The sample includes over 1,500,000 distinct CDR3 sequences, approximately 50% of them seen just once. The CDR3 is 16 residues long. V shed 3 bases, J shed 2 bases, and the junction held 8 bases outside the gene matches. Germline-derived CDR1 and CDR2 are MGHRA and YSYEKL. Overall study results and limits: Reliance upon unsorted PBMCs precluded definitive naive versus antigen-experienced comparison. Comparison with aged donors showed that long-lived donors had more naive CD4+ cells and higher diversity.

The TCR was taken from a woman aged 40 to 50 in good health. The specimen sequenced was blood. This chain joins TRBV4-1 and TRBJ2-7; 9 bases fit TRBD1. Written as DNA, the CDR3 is TGCGCCAGCAGCCAGTACCCCGGGACAGGGACCTACGAGCAGTACTTC. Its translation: CASSQYPGTGTYEQYF.